The TCR beta chain described here comes from a study of cytomegalovirus exposure and HLA in healthy donors. Study-wide context: The same platform was used for the approximately 120 validation repertoires as for the approximately 630 first-cohort repertoires, as reported in a later analysis. Notes on the study in general: Most observed TCR sequences were rare, whereas some public TCRs were detected in many donors. The study put 150 to 200 TCR beta chains on its list as cytomegalovirus-associated.

The repertoire was sequenced with immunoSEQ multiplex PCR; TCRdb's copy has only in-frame clones and lacks some. The sample lists 160,000 or so clones; approximately 90% were seen once. Notes on this clone: Its antigen remains unknown.

The length of the CDR3 is 15 residues. V was trimmed by 7 bases and J by 2 bases, leaving 15 bases between them. CDR1 and CDR2 from the germline V gene are MNHNS and SASEGT. The source of this sequence is a man aged 18 to 29 in good health and CMV-seronegative. This sequence joins TRBV6-1 and TRBJ1-5; D is perhaps TRBD1 (6 bases). Specimen: PBMCs. The CDR3 loop reads CASTLQDSRNQPQHF. The CDR3 nucleotides read TGTGCCAGCACTCTACAGGACAGCCGCAATCAGCCCCAGCATTTT.